The source of this T cell receptor (beta chain) is a study of human T cells and chemical hapten exposure. General study findings and limits: Having alopecia, donors may respond immunologically unlike healthy people.

Trimming removed 0 bases from V and 3 bases from J, with 10 bases in between. This CDR3 is 15 amino acids long. Germline V gene lookup returns CDR1 SGDLS and CDR2 YYNGEE. One entry per CDR3 protein, called by TCRdb with MiXCR from the RACE reads. The profile shows 180,000 or so distinct CDR3 sequences, roughly a quarter of them singletons. Comments on this clonotype: The antigen remains unidentified.

Described time point: patch test 3, about 24 weeks after DPC sensitization. As to treatment: therapeutic diphenylcyclopropenone sensitization with weekly scalp DPC. Samples of blood were obtained prior to the application of each patch test. Alopecia patients, 18 to 70 years old and DPC-suitable, served as donors. The TCR sequence derives from a middle-aged woman with alopecia areata. Some clones in this sample may be carry-over from other donors' samples. The sample consisted of whole blood, taken in connection with sensitization to the hapten diphenylcyclopropenone (DPC). The gene calls are TRBV9 and TRBJ1-5, with unresolved D. The DNA for the CDR3 is TGTGCCAGCAGCGTAGGACCCTCAGACAATCAGCCCCAGCATTTT. Encoded protein: CASSVGPSDNQPQHF.